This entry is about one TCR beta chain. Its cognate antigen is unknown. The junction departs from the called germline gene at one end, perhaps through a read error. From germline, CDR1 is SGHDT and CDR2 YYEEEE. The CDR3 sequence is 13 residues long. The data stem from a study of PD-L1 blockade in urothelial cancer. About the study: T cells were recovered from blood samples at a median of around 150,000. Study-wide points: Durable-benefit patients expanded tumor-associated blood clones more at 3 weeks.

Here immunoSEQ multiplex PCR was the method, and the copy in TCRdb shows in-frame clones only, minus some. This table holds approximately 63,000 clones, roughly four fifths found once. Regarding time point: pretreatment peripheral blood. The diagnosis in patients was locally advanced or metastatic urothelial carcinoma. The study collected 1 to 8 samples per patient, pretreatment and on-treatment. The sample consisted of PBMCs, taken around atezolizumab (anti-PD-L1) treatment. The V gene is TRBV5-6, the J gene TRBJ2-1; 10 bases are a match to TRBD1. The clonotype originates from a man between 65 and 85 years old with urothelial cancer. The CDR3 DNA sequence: TGTGCCAGCAGCTCACCCCTGCGGGACAGGGGCCTCTTC. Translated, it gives CASSSPLRDRGLF. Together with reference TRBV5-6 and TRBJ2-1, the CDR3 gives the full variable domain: DAGVTQSPTHLIKTRGQQVTLRCSPKSGHDTVSWYQQALGQGPQFIFQYYEEEERQRGNFPDRFSGHQFPNYSSELNVNALLLGDSALYLCASSSPLRDRGLFGPGTRLTVL.